One and the same sample provided the 21 T cell receptor beta chains below, sequenced in a study of T cells in Graves' hyperthyroidism and ophthalmopathy. Researchers amplified the TCR beta CDR3 regions from RNA transcripts. The primer set for the first-round RT-PCR of the TCR CDR3 was HTBI. TCRdb passed the multiplex PCR reads through MiXCR, listing each CDR3 protein once. Seen here are hundreds of thousands of distinct CDR3 sequences, about 16% observed once, and the top ten hold under 35%. Source material: blood. The receptors were gathered from a woman younger than 35 with Graves' ophthalmopathy.

This clonotype has more than one count but fewer than ten. This rearrangement joins TRBV20-1 to TRBJ2-1; 12 nucleotides align to TRBD2. Germline values: CDR1 DFQATT, CDR2 SNEGSKA (reference sequence). This CDR3 is 14 amino acids long. V gave up 2 bases and J gave up 8 bases; unmatched junction bases: 4. In nucleotides, the CDR3 is TGCAGTGCTAGATCGACTAGCGGGGGCTATGAGCAGTTCTTC. Translated, it gives CSARSTSGGYEQFF.

This clonotype was recorded many times. V usage is TRBV12-3 or TRBV12-4 and J usage is TRBJ1-1; D gene ambiguous. The CDR3 has 13 amino acids. V lost 6 bases to trimming and J lost 0 bases, with 8 bases between them. CDR3 DNA: TGTGCCAGCAGCCAGCTCATGAACACTGAAGCTTTCTTT. This encodes CASSQLMNTEAFF.

This clonotype was seen repeatedly, ten times or more. The chain links TRBV2 to TRBJ1-4; D remains unclear. The CDR3 has 13 amino acids. The germline V gene encodes CDR1 SNHLY and CDR2 FYNNEI. V lost 7 bases and J lost 7, with 13 bases in between. CDR3: CASTRGRSEKLFF. CDR3 nucleotide sequence: TGTGCCAGCACTCGTGGGCGGTCTGAAAAACTGTTTTTT.

A few counts support this clonotype. The rearrangement joins TRBV18 to TRBJ1-3, with D perhaps matching TRBD1 (5 bases). The germline V gene encodes CDR1 KGHSH and CDR2 LQKENI. Between the trimmed V and J ends, which lost 6 bases and 0 bases, there was a span of 15 bases. The CDR3 consists of 16 residues. The CDR3: CASSGTGVYSGNTIYF. CDR3 DNA sequence: TGTGCCAGCTCCGGGACTGGGGTCTACTCTGGAAACACCATATATTTT.

There are many counts of this clonotype. The chain is built from TRBV6-2 or TRBV6-3 and TRBJ2-7; D perhaps matches TRBD1 (6 bases). The CDR3 has 15 amino acids. The germline V and J ends were trimmed by 7 bases and 1 base, with 17 bases remaining between them. CDR1 is MNHEY and CDR2 is SVGEGT in the germline V gene. The CDR3 region is CASIDYRVTSYEQYF. The CDR3 bases are TGTGCCAGCATAGACTACAGGGTTACTTCCTACGAGCAGTACTTC.

V gene TRBV11-2 combines with J gene TRBJ2-7; 14 nucleotides agree with TRBD2. V lost 3 bases, J lost 5 bases, and 3 bases stayed unmatched. The length of the CDR3 is 15 residues. Germline assignment: CDR1 SGHAT and CDR2 FQNNGV. The DNA for the CDR3 is TGTGCCAGCAGCTTTATGACTAGCGGGGGGGACGAGCAGTACTTC. Protein sequence: CASSFMTSGGDEQYF.

The gene calls are TRBV5-8 and TRBJ2-2; unclear D gene. The V gene's germline CDR1 is SGHTS and CDR2 YDEGEE. V gave up 2 bases and J gave up 4 bases, with 12 bases separating them. The CDR3 runs to 15 residues. The CDR3 DNA follows: TGTGCCAGCAGCTTAGACCGTGGTGGCACCGGGGAGCTGTTTTTT. Its protein product is CASSLDRGGTGELFF.

Worth noting for this clonotype: The junction departs from germline at one end; a sequencing error may be responsible. The chain carries TRBV24-1 and TRBJ2-1, with 10 nucleotides matching TRBD2. Looked up from germline, CDR1 is KGHDR and CDR2 is SFDVKD. CDR3 length: 16 amino acids. The CDR3 sequence is CATSDLEASGSDEQLF. CDR3 sequence (DNA): TGTGCCACCAGCGATTTGGAGGCTAGCGGGAGCGATGAGCAGCTCTTC.

This clonotype was seen ten or more times. This rearrangement joins TRBV10-3 to TRBJ2-3, with 13 nucleotides matching TRBD2. The trim removed 9 bases at V and 4 bases at J, leaving 1 base unmatched. The CDR3 totals 13 residues. The germline CDR1 and CDR2 sequences are ENHRY and SYGVKD. In nucleotides, the CDR3 is TGTGCCATACTAGCGGGAGGGTCAGATACGCAGTATTTT. Translating gives CAILAGGSDTQYF.

The rearrangement uses TRBV29-1 and TRBJ2-1; no definite D call. The CDR3 covers 11 residues. Germline V CDR1 and CDR2: SQVTM, ANQGSEA. Deletions cut 6 bases from V and 4 bases from J, with 7 bases between. The CDR3 protein is CSVAFYNEQFF. The CDR3 DNA is TGCAGCGTCGCTTTTTACAATGAGCAGTTCTTC.

This clonotype was observed once. This chain uses TRBV28 with TRBJ2-7; 12 bases are a match to TRBD2. CDR3 length: 18 residues. CDR1 MDHEN and CDR2 SYDVKM come from the germline V gene. V gave up 7 bases and J gave up 5 bases; unmatched junction bases: 18. CDR3 sequence: CASNPTVRTSGIRNEQYF. CDR3 DNA: TGTGCCAGCAACCCAACGGTGAGGACTAGCGGGATTCGGAACGAGCAGTACTTC.

This clonotype was counted at least ten times. This chain connects TRBV27 to TRBJ2-7, with 10 bases matching TRBD2. Germline CDR1 and CDR2: MNHEY and SMNVEV (reference sequence). V lost 4 bases to trimming and J lost 0 bases; unmatched junction nucleotides: 6. CDR3 size: 16 residues. The CDR3 DNA sequence: TGTGCCAGCAGTTCAAAATCTAGCGGGAGCTCCTACGAGCAGTACTTC. Translation: CASSSKSSGSSYEQYF.

There are many counts of this clonotype. This chain connects TRBV20-1 to TRBJ1-2; 9 bases align to TRBD1. Germline CDR1 and CDR2: DFQATT and SNEGSKA (reference sequence). Germline trimming cut 2 bases from V and 2 bases from J; bases unmatched to any gene: 3. The CDR3 extends over 14 amino acids. The CDR3 nucleotides are TGCAGTGCTAGATCGGGACAGGGAAACTATGGCTACACCTTC. It yields the protein CSARSGQGNYGYTF.

This clonotype occurred many times. The chain employs TRBV18 and TRBJ2-1; D is unresolved. This CDR3 has 12 amino acids. Germline-derived CDR1 and CDR2 are KGHSH and LQKENI. Trimming cost V 0 bases and J 6 bases, with 3 bases left between them. CDR3 amino acids: CASSPPRNEQFF. In DNA form, the CDR3 reads TGTGCCAGCTCACCACCGCGCAATGAGCAGTTCTTC.

In its sample, this clonotype was seen many times. The V call is TRBV20-1, the J call TRBJ1-5, with no clear D. Trimming took off 6 bases at V and 0 bases at J, with 9 bases between the two ends. This CDR3 is built from 13 residues. From germline, CDR1 is DFQATT and CDR2 SNEGSKA (reference sequence). CDR3 coding DNA: TGCAGTGCATACTCCGATAGCAATCAGCCCCAGCATTTT. Its translation: CSAYSDSNQPQHF.

The chain combines TRBV10-1 with TRBJ2-1; D gene unclear. CDR3 length: 13 amino acids. Germline V gene data show CDR1 as WNHNN and CDR2 as SYGVQD (reference sequence). The CDR3 region is CATPPLERNEQFF. Here the CDR3 DNA reads TGCGCGACCCCCCCCCTGGAAAGGAATGAGCAGTTCTTC.

This clonotype appeared many times. The J gene is TRBJ2-1, the V gene TRBV12-3 or TRBV12-4; perhaps TRBD2 as D (6 bases). The CDR3 is made up of 15 amino acids. Between the trimmed V and J ends, which lost 5 bases and 5 bases, there was a span of 16 bases. In nucleotides, the CDR3 is TGTGCCAGCAGTCCCCTGGGGGGTTTCCACAATGAGCAGTTCTTC. Translated, it gives CASSPLGGFHNEQFF.

This chain joins TRBV7-9 and TRBJ1-1; 8 bases agree with TRBD1. The trim removed 5 bases at V and 4 bases at J, leaving 9 bases unmatched. The germline V gene has CDR1 SEHNR and CDR2 FQNEAQ (reference sequence). The CDR3 extends over 15 amino acids. The CDR3 protein is CASSSAGTGFTEAFF. CDR3 bases: TGTGCCAGCAGCAGTGCCGGGACAGGTTTCACTGAAGCTTTCTTT. The full variable domain, rest sourced from reference TRBV7-9 and TRBJ1-1, is DTGVSQNPRHKITKRGQNVTFRCDPISEHNRLYWYRQTLGQGPEFLTYFQNEAQLEKSRLLSDRFSAERPKGSFSTLEIQRTEQGDSAMYLCASSSAGTGFTEAFFGQGTRLTVV.

This clonotype was picked up many times. The chain employs TRBV6-1 and TRBJ1-2; D call uncertain. With 6 bases removed from V and 1 base from J, the gap between germline ends came to 15 bases. Germline V CDR1 and CDR2: MNHNS, SASEGT. There are 15 residues in the CDR3. Here the CDR3 DNA reads TGTGCCAGCAGAAAAATAGACATCGGTAACTATGGCTACACCTTC. Amino acids: CASRKIDIGNYGYTF.

This clonotype was recorded many times. The chain links TRBV12-3 or TRBV12-4 to TRBJ2-4; 9 bases align to TRBD1. Germline trimming cut 5 bases from V and 3 bases from J; bases unmatched to any gene: 5. The CDR3 has 15 residues. The CDR3 DNA reads TGTGCCAGCAGTCTACGACAGGGGGACAAAAACATTCAGTACTTC. Its translation is CASSLRQGDKNIQYF.

This clonotype occurred many times. V usage is TRBV5-1 and J usage is TRBJ2-5, with 11 nucleotides matching TRBD2. Germline V gene lookup returns CDR1 SGHRS and CDR2 YFSETQ. Trimming took 1 base from V and 4 from J; bases not matched to a gene: 6. The CDR3 sequence is 16 residues long. The CDR3 sequence: CASSLPTTSGGETQYF. The CDR3 DNA reads as TGCGCCAGCAGCTTGCCTACAACTAGCGGGGGAGAGACCCAGTACTTC.